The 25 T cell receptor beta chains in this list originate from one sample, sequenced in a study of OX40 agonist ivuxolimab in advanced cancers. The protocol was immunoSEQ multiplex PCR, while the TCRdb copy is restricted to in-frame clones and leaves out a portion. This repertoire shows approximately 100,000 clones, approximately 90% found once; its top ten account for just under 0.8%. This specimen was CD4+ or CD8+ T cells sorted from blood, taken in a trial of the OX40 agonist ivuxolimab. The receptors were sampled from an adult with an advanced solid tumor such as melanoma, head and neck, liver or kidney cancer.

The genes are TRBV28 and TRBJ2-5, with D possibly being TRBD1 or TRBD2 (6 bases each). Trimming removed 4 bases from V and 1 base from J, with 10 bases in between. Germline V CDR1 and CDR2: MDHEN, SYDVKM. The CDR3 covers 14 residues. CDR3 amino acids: CASSWGAVQETQYF. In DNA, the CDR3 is TGTGCCAGCAGTTGGGGGGCGGTCCAAGAGACCCAGTACTTC.

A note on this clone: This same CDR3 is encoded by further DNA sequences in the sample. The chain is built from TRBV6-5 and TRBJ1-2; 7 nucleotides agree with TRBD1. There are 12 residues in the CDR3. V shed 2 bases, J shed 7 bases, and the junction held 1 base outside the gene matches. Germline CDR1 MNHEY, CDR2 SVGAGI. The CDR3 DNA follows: TGTGCCAGCAGTTACAGGGGGCTTGGCTACACCTTC. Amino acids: CASSYRGLGYTF.

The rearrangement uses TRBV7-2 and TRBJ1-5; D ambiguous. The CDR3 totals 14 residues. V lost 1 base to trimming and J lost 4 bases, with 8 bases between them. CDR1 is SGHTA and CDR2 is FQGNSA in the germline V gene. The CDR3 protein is CASSLESKNQPQHF. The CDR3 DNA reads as TGTGCCAGCAGCTTAGAAAGTAAGAATCAGCCCCAGCATTTT.

CDR3 nucleotide sequence: TGCAGCGTTGGAGGGGGTCTGGGAGATACGCAGTATTTT. Translation gives CSVGGGLGDTQYF. The V gene is TRBV29-1, the J gene TRBJ2-3; D is perhaps TRBD1 (6 bases). Germline CDR1 is SQVTM and CDR2 is ANQGSEA. There are 13 residues in the CDR3. Trimming left V 4 bases short and J 5 bases short, with 13 bases between.

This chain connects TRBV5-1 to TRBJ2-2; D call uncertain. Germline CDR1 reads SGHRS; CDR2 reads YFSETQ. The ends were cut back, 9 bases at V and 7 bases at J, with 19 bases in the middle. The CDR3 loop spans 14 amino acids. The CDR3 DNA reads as TGCGCCACCTCACCGGGTCCTTTCAACGGGGAGCTGTTTTTT. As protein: CATSPGPFNGELFF.

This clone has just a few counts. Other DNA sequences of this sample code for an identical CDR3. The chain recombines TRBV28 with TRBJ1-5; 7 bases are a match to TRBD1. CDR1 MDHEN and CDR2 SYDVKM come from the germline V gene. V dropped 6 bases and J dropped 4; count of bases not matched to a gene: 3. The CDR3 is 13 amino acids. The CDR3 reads CASSRDRNQPQHF. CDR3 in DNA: TGTGCCAGCAGCCGGGACAGAAATCAGCCCCAGCATTTT.

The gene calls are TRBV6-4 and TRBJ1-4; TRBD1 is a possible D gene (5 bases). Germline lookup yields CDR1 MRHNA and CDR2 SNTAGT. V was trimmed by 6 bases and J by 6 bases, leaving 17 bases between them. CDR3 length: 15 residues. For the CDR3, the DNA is TGTGCCAGCAGAAAAACAGGATCTGCCTATGAAAAACTGTTTTTT. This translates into CASRKTGSAYEKLFF.

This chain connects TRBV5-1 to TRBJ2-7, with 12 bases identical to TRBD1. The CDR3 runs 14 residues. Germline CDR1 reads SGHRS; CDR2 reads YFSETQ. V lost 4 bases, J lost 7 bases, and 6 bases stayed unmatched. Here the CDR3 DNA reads TGCGCCAGCAGCCCCGGGACAGGGGGCTTAGAGCAGTACTTC. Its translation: CASSPGTGGLEQYF.

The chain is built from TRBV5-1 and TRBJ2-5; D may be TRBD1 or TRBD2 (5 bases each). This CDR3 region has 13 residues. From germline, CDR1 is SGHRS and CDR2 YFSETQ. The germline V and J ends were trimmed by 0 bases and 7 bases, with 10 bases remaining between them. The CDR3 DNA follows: TGCGCCAGCAGCTTGGTCGGGGCTAGGACCCAGTACTTC. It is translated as CASSLVGARTQYF.

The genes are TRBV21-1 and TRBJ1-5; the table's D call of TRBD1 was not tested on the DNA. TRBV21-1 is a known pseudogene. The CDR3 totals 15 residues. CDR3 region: CASSKKGVRNQPQHF. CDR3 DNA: TGTGCCAGCAGCAAAAAGGGGGTGCGGAATCAGCCCCAGCATTTT.

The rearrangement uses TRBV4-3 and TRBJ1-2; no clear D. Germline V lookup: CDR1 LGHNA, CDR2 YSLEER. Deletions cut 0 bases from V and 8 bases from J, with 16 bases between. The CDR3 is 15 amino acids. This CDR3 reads CASSQDFGIPGGYTF. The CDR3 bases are TGCGCCAGCAGCCAAGATTTTGGGATCCCGGGAGGCTACACCTTC.

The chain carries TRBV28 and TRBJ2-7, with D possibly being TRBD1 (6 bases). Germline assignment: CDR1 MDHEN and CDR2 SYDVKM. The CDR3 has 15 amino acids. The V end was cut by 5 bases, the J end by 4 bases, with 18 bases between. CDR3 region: CASSPRLTGNYEQYF. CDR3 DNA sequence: TGTGCCAGCAGTCCTCGGTTAACAGGGAATTACGAGCAGTACTTC.

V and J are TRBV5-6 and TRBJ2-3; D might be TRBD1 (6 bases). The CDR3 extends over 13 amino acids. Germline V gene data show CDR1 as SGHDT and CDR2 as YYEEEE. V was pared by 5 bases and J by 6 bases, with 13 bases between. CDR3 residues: CASSSDSMDTQYF. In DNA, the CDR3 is TGTGCCAGCAGTTCGGACAGCATGGATACGCAGTATTTT.

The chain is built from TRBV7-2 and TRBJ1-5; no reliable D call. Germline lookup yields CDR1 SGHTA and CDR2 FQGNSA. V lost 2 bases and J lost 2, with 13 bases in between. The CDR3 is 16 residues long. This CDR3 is CASSLSSHLGNQPQHF. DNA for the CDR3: TGTGCCAGCAGCTTATCCTCCCATCTGGGCAATCAGCCCCAGCATTTT.

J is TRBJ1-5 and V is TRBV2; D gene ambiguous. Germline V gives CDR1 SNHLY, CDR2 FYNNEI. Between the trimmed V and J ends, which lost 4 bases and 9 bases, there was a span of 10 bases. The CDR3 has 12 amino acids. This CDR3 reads CASSVEGPPQHF. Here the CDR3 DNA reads TGTGCCAGCAGTGTCGAAGGCCCGCCCCAGCATTTT.

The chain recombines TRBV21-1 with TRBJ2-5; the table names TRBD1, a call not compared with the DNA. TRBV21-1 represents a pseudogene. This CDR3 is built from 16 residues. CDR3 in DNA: TGTGCCAGCAGCAAGCCCACAGGGGGCGTAGGGGAGACCCAGTACTTC. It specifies CASSKPTGGVGETQYF.

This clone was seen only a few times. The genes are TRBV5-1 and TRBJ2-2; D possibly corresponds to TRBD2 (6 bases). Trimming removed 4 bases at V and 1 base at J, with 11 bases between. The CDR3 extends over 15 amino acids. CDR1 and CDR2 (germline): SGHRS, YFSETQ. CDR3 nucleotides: TGCGCCAGCAGCCCAATCGGGGGGAACACCGGGGAGCTGTTTTTT. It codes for CASSPIGGNTGELFF.

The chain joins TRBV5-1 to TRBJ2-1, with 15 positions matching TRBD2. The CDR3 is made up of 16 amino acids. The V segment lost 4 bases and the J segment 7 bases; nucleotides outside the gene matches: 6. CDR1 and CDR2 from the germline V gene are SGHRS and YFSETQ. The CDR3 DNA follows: TGCGCCAGCAGCCCTGGACTAGCGGGGGGGCGGAATGAGCAGTTCTTC. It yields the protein CASSPGLAGGRNEQFF.

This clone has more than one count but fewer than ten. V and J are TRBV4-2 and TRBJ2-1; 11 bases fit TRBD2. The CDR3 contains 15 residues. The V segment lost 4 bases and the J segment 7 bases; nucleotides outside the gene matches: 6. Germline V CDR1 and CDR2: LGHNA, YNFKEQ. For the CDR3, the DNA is TGTGCCAGCAGCCGACCGGGACTAGCGGCGAATGAGCAGTTCTTC. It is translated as CASSRPGLAANEQFF.

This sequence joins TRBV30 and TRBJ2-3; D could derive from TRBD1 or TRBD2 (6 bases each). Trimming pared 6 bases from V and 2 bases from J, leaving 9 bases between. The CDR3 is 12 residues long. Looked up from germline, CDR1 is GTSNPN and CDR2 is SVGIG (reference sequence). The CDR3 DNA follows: TGTGCCTGCGGGGGCCTCACAGATACGCAGTATTTT. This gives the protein CACGGLTDTQYF.

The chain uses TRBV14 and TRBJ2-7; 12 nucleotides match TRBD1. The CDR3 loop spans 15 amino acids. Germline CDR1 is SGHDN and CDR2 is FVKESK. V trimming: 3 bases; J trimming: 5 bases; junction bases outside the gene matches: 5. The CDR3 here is CASSHWDRGQNEQYF. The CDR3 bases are TGTGCCAGCAGCCACTGGGACAGGGGGCAAAACGAGCAGTACTTC. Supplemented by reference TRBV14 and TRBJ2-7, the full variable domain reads EAGVTQFPSHSVIEKGQTVTLRCDPISGHDNLYWYRRVMGKEIKFLLHFVKESKQDESGMPNNRFLAERTGGTYSTLKVQPAELEDSGVYFCASSHWDRGQNEQYFGPGTRLTVT.

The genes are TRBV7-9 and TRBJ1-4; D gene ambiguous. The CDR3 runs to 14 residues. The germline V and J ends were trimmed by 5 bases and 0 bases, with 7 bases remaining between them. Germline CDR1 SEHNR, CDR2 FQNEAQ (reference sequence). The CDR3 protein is CASSPGATNEKLFF. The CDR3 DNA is TGTGCCAGCAGCCCCGGTGCAACTAATGAAAAACTGTTTTTT.

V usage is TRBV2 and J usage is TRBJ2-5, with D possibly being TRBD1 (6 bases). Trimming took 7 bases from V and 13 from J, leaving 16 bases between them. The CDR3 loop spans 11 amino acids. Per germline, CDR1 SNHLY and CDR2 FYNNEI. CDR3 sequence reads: CASTQGSPWYF. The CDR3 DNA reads TGTGCCAGCACTCAGGGGTCCCCTTGGTACTTC.

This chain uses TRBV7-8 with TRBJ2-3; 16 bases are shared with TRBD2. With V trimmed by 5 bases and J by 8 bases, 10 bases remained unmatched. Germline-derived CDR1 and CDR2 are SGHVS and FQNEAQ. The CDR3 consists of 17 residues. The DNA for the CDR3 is TGTGCCAGCAGCCAAACGGGACTAGCGGGGGGGCCCAGTACGCAGTATTTT. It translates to CASSQTGLAGGPSTQYF.

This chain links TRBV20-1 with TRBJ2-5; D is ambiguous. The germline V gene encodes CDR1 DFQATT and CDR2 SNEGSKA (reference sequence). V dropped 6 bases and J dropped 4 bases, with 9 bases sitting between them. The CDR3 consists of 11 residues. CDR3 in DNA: TGCAGTGCCGGGCGGTCAGAGACCCAGTACTTC. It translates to CSAGRSETQYF.